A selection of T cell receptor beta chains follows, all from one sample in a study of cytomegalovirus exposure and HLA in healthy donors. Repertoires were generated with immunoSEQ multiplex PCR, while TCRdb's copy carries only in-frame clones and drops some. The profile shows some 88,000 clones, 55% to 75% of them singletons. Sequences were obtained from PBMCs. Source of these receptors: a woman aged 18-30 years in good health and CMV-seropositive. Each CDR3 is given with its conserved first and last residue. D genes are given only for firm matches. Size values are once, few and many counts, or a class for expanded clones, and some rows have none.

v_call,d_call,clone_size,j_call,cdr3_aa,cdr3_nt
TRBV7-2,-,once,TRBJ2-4,CASSFRQLKNIQYF,TGTGCCAGCAGCTTTCGTCAGTTAAAAAACATTCAGTACTTC
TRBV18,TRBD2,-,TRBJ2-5,CASSPLAGGTQETQYF,TGTGCCAGCTCACCACTAGCGGGGGGGACCCAAGAGACCCAGTACTTC
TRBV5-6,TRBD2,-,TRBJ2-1,CASSRWGRVGWDNEQFF,TGTGCCAGCAGCCGGTGGGGGAGGGTGGGCTGGGACAATGAGCAGTTCTTC
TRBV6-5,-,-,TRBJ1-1,CASSYSFQGITEAFF,TGTGCCAGCAGTTACTCGTTTCAGGGAATCACTGAAGCTTTCTTT
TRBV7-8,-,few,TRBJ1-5,CASSLAGANQPQHF,TGTGCCAGCAGCTTAGCAGGGGCCAATCAGCCCCAGCATTTT
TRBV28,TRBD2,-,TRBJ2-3,CASSFTSGRTDTQYF,TGTGCCAGCAGTTTCACTAGCGGGAGAACAGATACGCAGTATTTT
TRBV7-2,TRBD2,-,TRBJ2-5,CASGLAGGQWETQYF,TGTGCCAGCGGGTTAGCGGGGGGGCAATGGGAGACCCAGTACTTC
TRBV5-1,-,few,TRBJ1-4,CASSLASGVIREKLFF,TGCGCCAGCAGCTTGGCAAGCGGGGTTATCAGGGAAAAACTGTTTTTT
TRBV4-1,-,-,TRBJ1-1,CASSRETSRGYTEAFF,TGCGCCAGCAGCCGAGAGACATCCCGGGGGTACACTGAAGCTTTCTTT
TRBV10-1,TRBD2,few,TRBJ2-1,CARREGSYNEQFF,TGCGCCAGACGGGAGGGATCCTACAATGAGCAGTTCTTC
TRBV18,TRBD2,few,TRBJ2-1,CASSPPPGLAGGTSYNEQFF,TGTGCCAGCTCACCACCGCCCGGACTAGCGGGGGGGACCTCCTACAATGAGCAGTTCTTC
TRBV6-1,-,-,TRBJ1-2,CASSTQERRDYGYTF,TGTGCCAGCAGTACCCAGGAGAGGCGGGACTATGGCTACACCTTC
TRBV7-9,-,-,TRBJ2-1,CASSSSINEQFF,TGTGCCAGCAGCTCGAGCATCAATGAGCAGTTCTTC
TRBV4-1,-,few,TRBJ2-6,CASSQGYGSASGANVLTF,TGCGCCAGCAGCCAAGGATATGGTAGCGCCTCTGGGGCCAACGTCCTGACTTTC
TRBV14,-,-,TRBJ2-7,CASSQGVAGLYEQYF,TGTGCCAGCAGCCAAGGAGTTGCGGGACTGTACGAGCAGTACTTC
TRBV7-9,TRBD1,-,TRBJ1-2,CASSSPGQHGYTF,TGTGCCAGCAGCTCCCCGGGACAGCATGGCTACACCTTC
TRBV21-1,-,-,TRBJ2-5,CATNIKPSTQETQYF,TGTGCCACCAATATCAAGCCTTCAACTCAAGAGACCCAGTACTTC
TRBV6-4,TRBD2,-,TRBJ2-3,CASSESSGGAGTDTQYF,TGTGCCAGCAGTGAAAGTAGCGGGGGGGCTGGCACAGATACGCAGTATTTT
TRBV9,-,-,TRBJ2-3,CASSTRRGGRTDTDTQYF,TGTGCCAGCAGCACCCGTAGGGGGGGCAGGACAGACACAGATACGCAGTATTTT
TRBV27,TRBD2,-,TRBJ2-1,CATRRTSGSSYNEQFF,TGTGCCACCCGGCGGACTAGCGGGAGCTCCTACAATGAGCAGTTCTTC
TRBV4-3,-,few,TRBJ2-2,CASSQDRGTQRHGELFF,TGCGCCAGCAGCCAAGATCGAGGCACACAACGTCACGGGGAGCTGTTTTTT
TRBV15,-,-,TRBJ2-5,CATSRERAGQETQYF,TGTGCCACCAGCAGAGAAAGGGCAGGGCAAGAGACCCAGTACTTC
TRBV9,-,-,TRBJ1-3,CASSVGARRGGAGNTIYF,TGTGCCAGCAGCGTAGGGGCACGCCGGGGAGGGGCTGGAAACACCATATATTTT
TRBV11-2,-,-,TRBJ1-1,CASSRQDYLGTEAFF,TGTGCCAGCAGCCGGCAGGATTATTTGGGCACTGAAGCTTTCTTT
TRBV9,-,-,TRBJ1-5,CASSTGTSSNQPQHF,TGTGCCAGCAGCACCGGGACAAGTAGCAATCAGCCCCAGCATTTT
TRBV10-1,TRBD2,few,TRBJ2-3,CASSGEGRSGRMTDTQYF,TGCGCCAGCAGTGGGGAGGGTCGTAGCGGGAGAATGACAGATACGCAGTATTTT
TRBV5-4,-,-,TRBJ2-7,CASSLAGAGVSYEQYF,TGTGCCAGCAGCTTGGCCGGGGCAGGGGTCTCCTACGAGCAGTACTTC
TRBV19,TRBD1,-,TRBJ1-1,CASSRQGRDAFF,TGTGCCAGTAGTAGACAGGGTAGGGATGCTTTCTTT
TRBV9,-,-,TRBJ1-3,CASSVGPTGGNTIYF,TGTGCCAGCAGCGTAGGTCCGACGGGTGGAAACACCATATATTTT
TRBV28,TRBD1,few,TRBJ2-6,CASSTGDRGSGANVLTF,TGTGCCAGCAGTACTGGGGACAGGGGATCTGGGGCCAACGTCCTGACTTTC
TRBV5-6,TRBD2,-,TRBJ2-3,CASSSTGTSLSSSTDTQYF,TGTGCCAGCAGCTCCACCGGGACTAGCCTTTCCTCTAGCACAGATACGCAGTATTTT
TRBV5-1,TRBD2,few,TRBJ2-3,CASFRGGPTDTQYF,TGCGCCAGCTTCCGGGGGGGGCCGACAGATACGCAGTATTTT
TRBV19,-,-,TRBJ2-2,CASTAIGSNTGELFF,TGTGCCAGTACCGCAATCGGTTCGAACACCGGGGAGCTGTTTTTT
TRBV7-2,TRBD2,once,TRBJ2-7,CASSPGGANAYEQYF,TGTGCCAGCAGCCCGGGGGGGGCGAATGCCTACGAGCAGTACTTC
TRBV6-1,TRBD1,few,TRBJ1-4,CASRGTGETEKLFF,TGTGCCAGCCGGGGAACAGGGGAGACTGAAAAACTGTTTTTT
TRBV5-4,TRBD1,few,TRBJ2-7,CASSPGQDRGRQYF,TGTGCCAGCAGCCCCGGACAGGACAGAGGCCGGCAGTACTTC
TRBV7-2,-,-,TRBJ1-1,CASTVQGTVNTEAFF,TGTGCCAGCACAGTACAGGGAACGGTGAACACTGAAGCTTTCTTT
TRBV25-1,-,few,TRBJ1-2,CASSGQGDYGYTF,TGTGCCAGCAGTGGGCAGGGTGACTATGGCTACACCTTC
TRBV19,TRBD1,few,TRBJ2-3,CAGGPGQGIDTQYF,TGTGCCGGCGGACCGGGACAGGGGATAGATACGCAGTATTTT
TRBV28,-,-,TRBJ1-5,CASTPLSAVGGRDQPQHF,TGTGCCAGCACCCCTTTAAGCGCCGTCGGGGGAAGAGATCAGCCCCAGCATTTT
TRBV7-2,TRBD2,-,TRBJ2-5,CASSLSGGRETQYF,TGTGCCAGCAGCTTATCGGGGGGGCGAGAGACCCAGTACTTC
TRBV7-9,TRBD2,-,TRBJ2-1,CASSGSGTSNTEQFF,TGTGCCAGCAGCGGATCCGGGACTAGCAATACTGAGCAGTTCTTC
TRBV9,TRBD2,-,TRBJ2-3,CASSAPSGSSTDTQYF,TGTGCCAGCAGCGCACCTAGCGGGAGTAGCACAGATACGCAGTATTTT
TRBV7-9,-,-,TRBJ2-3,CASSLPFLRGTDTQYF,TGTGCCAGCAGCTTGCCGTTTCTCCGGGGGACAGATACGCAGTATTTT
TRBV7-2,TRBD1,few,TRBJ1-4,CASSPTGATNEKLFF,TGTGCCAGCAGCCCCACAGGGGCAACTAATGAAAAACTGTTTTTT
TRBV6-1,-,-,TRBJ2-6,CASSLQGANVLTF,TGTGCCAGCAGCCTACAGGGGGCCAACGTCCTGACTTTC
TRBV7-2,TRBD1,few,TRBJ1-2,CASSLDGKTGNYGYTF,TGTGCCAGCAGCTTAGATGGGAAGACAGGGAACTATGGCTACACCTTC
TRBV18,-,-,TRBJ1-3,CASSPLSAGGNTIYF,TGTGCCAGCTCACCACTATCAGCGGGTGGAAACACCATATATTTT
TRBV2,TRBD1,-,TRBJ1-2,CASSSGQGGDGYTF,TGTGCCAGCAGTTCCGGACAGGGGGGTGATGGCTACACCTTC
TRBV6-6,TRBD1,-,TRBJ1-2,CASSAQTGYGYTF,TGTGCCAGCAGTGCCCAGACAGGGTACGGCTACACCTTC
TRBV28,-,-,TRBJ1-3,CASSPQTGRYTIYF,TGTGCCAGCAGTCCTCAGACAGGAAGATACACCATATATTTT